The rows below give T cell receptor beta chains drawn from one sample of a study of blood T cell repertoires in COVID-19. Data came from immunoSEQ multiplex PCR; TCRdb stores just in-frame clones and leaves some out. The table includes 400,000 or so clones, around 87% detected once. Sequencing was carried out using PBMCs or T cells enriched from blood (not recorded which). Every receptor here comes from a man aged 35 to 55 in a cohort exposed to, infected with or recovered from COVID-19 (not recorded which). Both conserved end residues are part of each CDR3. D genes are given only for firm matches. Size tells how often a clone was seen (once, few, many) or the class of an expanded clone, and some rows leave it out.

DNA	CDR3	V	length	size	J	D
TGTGCCAGCAGCCAAGATCACGGGCGGGGGGTGGTCTTC	CASSQDHGRGVVF	TRBV3-1/TRBV3-2	13	-	TRBJ2-1	TRBD2
TGTGCCAGTAGTTCCTGGACAGGGGGAGATCAGCCCCAGCATTTT	CASSSWTGGDQPQHF	TRBV19	15	-	TRBJ1-5	TRBD1
TGTGCCAGTAGTATCGAGCGGGGCACCGGGGAGCTGTTTTTT	CASSIERGTGELFF	TRBV19	14	once	TRBJ2-2	TRBD2
TGTGCCAGCAGTTACGGGGGCTATAATGGGGGCTACACCTTC	CASSYGGYNGGYTF	TRBV6-5	14	-	TRBJ1-2	-
TGTGCCAGCAGCTTACGAGGTGGCTCCTACAATGAGCAGTTCTTC	CASSLRGGSYNEQFF	TRBV7-8	15	few	TRBJ2-1	-
TGCGCCAGCAGCTTGGCGGCGGGGCCCCCGTTTGATACGCAGTATTTT	CASSLAAGPPFDTQYF	TRBV5-1	16	-	TRBJ2-3	-
TGTGCCAGCAGCACGGGACTAGCGGGAGGGGGGCAAGAGACCCAGTACTTC	CASSTGLAGGGQETQYF	TRBV9	17	once	TRBJ2-5	TRBD2
TGTGCCAGCAGTGGGGCCGGCGGTCAGCCCCAGCATTTT	CASSGAGGQPQHF	TRBV28	13	-	TRBJ1-5	-
TGTGCCAGCAGGCGACGGGAGAGCTCCTACGAGCAGTACTTC	CASRRRESSYEQYF	TRBV2	14	-	TRBJ2-7	-
TGCGCCAGCACCTTATCAGGGGGAGAGACCCAGTACTTC	CASTLSGGETQYF	TRBV5-1	13	-	TRBJ2-5	TRBD1
TGTGCCAGCAGCTCGGGGACAGACCGACTCTATGGCTACACCTTC	CASSSGTDRLYGYTF	TRBV7-2	15	-	TRBJ1-2	TRBD1
TGCGCCAGCAGCTTGTCCGGGACTGAAGCTTTCTTT	CASSLSGTEAFF	TRBV5-1	12	-	TRBJ1-1	-
TGCGCCAGCAGTAGAGGGCCGGGCTACAATGAGCAGTTCTTC	CASSRGPGYNEQFF	TRBV5-1	14	-	TRBJ2-1	-
TGTGCCATCAGGGACAAACATGAGCAGTTCTTC	CAIRDKHEQFF	TRBV10-3	11	-	TRBJ2-1	-
TGCGCCAGCAGCTTGTCAGGGGCCAGTAACTATGGCTACACCTTC	CASSLSGASNYGYTF	TRBV5-1	15	-	TRBJ1-2	-
TGCAGCGGGAGACAGGGGATGGGGACCCAGTACTTC	CSGRQGMGTQYF	TRBV29-1	12	-	TRBJ2-5	TRBD1
TGTGCCAGCAGTCCACGACAGGAAGAGTACTTC	CASSPRQEEYF	TRBV2	11	few	TRBJ2-7	-
TGTGCCAGCAGTCCGGGACAGGGCACAGATACGCAGTATTTT	CASSPGQGTDTQYF	TRBV2	14	-	TRBJ2-3	TRBD1
TGTGCCAGCACTTCGAGTCGGTCGAACACTGAAGCTTTCTTT	CASTSSRSNTEAFF	TRBV6-4	14	-	TRBJ1-1	-
TGTGCCAGCAGCCGTACAACTGGAGCCTCCTACAATGAGCAGTTCTTC	CASSRTTGASYNEQFF	TRBV7-9	16	-	TRBJ2-1	-
TGCAGTGCTAGTCAGAACACTGAAGCTTTCTTT	CSASQNTEAFF	TRBV20-1	11	-	TRBJ1-1	-
TGTGCCAGCAGTGAATGGGGGGTCACGGATACGCAGTATTTT	CASSEWGVTDTQYF	TRBV6-1	14	-	TRBJ2-3	-
TGTGCCAGCAGCGTAGGCGACAATCAGCCCCAGCATTTT	CASSVGDNQPQHF	TRBV9	13	-	TRBJ1-5	-
TGTGCCAGCAGCCAAGGGAGTTGGGCAGGGGACGAGCAGTACTTC	CASSQGSWAGDEQYF	TRBV7-9	15	-	TRBJ2-7	-
TGTGCCAGCAGCAGGGGACAGCGGGGGGCATGGGGTAATCAGCCCCAGCATTTT	CASSRGQRGAWGNQPQHF	TRBV7-8	18	-	TRBJ1-5	TRBD1
TGTGCCAGCAGCGTTCTTTCGGATACGCAGTATTTT	CASSVLSDTQYF	TRBV7-9	12	-	TRBJ2-3	-
TGTGCCAGCAGCACGGGGGGTAGGGACTACTATGGCTACACCTTC	CASSTGGRDYYGYTF	TRBV28	15	few	TRBJ1-2	-
TGTGCCAGCAGTCCCGGGGAGACCCAGTACTTC	CASSPGETQYF	TRBV11-2	11	-	TRBJ2-5	-
TGCGCCAGCAGCGTGGGTGACCGACGGAGCAGCTCCTACGAGCAGTACTTC	CASSVGDRRSSSYEQYF	TRBV5-1	17	-	TRBJ2-7	-
TGTGCCAGCAGGGTCCCCGGGACAGGGGAAAACGAGCAGTACTTC	CASRVPGTGENEQYF	TRBV28	15	-	TRBJ2-7	TRBD1
TGTGCCAGCAGTTTGACAGGGGGCGGGACTGAAGCTTTCTTT	CASSLTGGGTEAFF	TRBV6-5	14	-	TRBJ1-1	TRBD1
TGCAGTGCTATCGACAGATATGGCTACACCTTC	CSAIDRYGYTF	TRBV20-1	11	-	TRBJ1-2	-
TGTGCCAGCAGTGAAGTTGTGTCTCGTGCTGGAAACACCATATATTTT	CASSEVVSRAGNTIYF	TRBV6-1	16	-	TRBJ1-3	-
TGTGCCAGCAGCTTATTTCGCCTAGCGCCACTAGCCAAAAACATTCAGTACTTC	CASSLFRLAPLAKNIQYF	TRBV7-3	18	-	TRBJ2-4	-
TGCAGCGTCTCGCAAGGGGGCACTGGAAACACCATATATTTT	CSVSQGGTGNTIYF	TRBV29-1	14	once	TRBJ1-3	TRBD1
TGTGCCACCAGTGAGGATAACCGGGACTTTCTCTCCTACGAGCAGTACTTC	CATSEDNRDFLSYEQYF	TRBV24-1	17	once	TRBJ2-7	-
TGTGCCAGCAGTGTAGGGACTAGGAGCAATGAGCAGTTCTTC	CASSVGTRSNEQFF	TRBV2	14	-	TRBJ2-1	TRBD2
TGCGCCAGCAGTCCAGACAACTCCTACGAGCAGTACTTC	CASSPDNSYEQYF	TRBV5-1	13	-	TRBJ2-7	-
TGTGCCAGCAGCCTTAGCGGGAAATCCTACGAGCAGTACTTC	CASSLSGKSYEQYF	TRBV11-2	14	-	TRBJ2-7	TRBD2
TGTGCCAGCAGCCAAGACCGGGTTACCAATGAGCAGTTCTTC	CASSQDRVTNEQFF	TRBV14	14	-	TRBJ2-1	-
TGTGCCAGCCGGACTTCAGGGGGGACCGGGGAGCTGTTTTTT	CASRTSGGTGELFF	TRBV7-9	14	-	TRBJ2-2	-
TGTGCCAGCAGCTTCCCCTTGAGACACTCTGGAAACACCATATATTTT	CASSFPLRHSGNTIYF	TRBV7-3	16	-	TRBJ1-3	-
TGCGCCAGCAGCGAAGACAGCAATTCACCCCTCCACTTT	CASSEDSNSPLHF	TRBV5-1	13	few	TRBJ1-6	-
TGTGCCTGGAGTACGAGGACAGGGAACACTGAAGCTTTCTTT	CAWSTRTGNTEAFF	TRBV30	14	-	TRBJ1-1	TRBD1
TGTGCCAGTAGTCCCACCCTAGCGGGCCGATACAATGAGCAGTTCTTC	CASSPTLAGRYNEQFF	TRBV19	16	-	TRBJ2-1	TRBD2
TGTGCCATCAGAACCATAGGCGGGTTGAACACTGAAGCTTTCTTT	CAIRTIGGLNTEAFF	TRBV10-3	15	-	TRBJ1-1	-